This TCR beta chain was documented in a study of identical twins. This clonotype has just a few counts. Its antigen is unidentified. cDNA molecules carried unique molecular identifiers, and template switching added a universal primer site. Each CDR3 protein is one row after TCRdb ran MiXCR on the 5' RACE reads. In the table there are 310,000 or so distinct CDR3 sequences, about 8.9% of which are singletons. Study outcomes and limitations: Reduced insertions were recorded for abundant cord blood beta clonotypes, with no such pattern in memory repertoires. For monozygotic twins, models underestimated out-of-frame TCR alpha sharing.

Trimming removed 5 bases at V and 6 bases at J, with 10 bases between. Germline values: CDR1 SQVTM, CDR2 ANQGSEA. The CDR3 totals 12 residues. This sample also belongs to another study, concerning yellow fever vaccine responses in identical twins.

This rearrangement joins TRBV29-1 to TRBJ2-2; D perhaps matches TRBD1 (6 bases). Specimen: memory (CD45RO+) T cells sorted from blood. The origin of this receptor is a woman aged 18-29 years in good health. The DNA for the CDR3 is TGCAGCGTTAGGGACAATCCCGGGGAGCTGTTTTTT. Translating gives CSVRDNPGELFF.